The clone carrying this T cell receptor (beta chain) occurred a few times. Its antigen is still unknown. Expressed TCRB transcripts were sequenced because the isolated RNA had all been reverse transcribed beforehand. Sequenced naive, central memory and regulatory T cell samples produced an average of around 3.9 million reads. Using immunoSEQ multiplex PCR, the repertoire was profiled, and TCRdb retains in-frame clones only, with some absent. The table records hundreds of thousands of clones, roughly an eighth of them present only once. Germline loops: CDR1 SGHTS, CDR2 YDEGEE. Trimming took 3 bases from V and 2 from J, leaving 18 bases between them. The CDR3 spans 16 residues. CD4+ naive, central memory, regulatory and stem cell-like memory cells were sorted via CD45RO/CCR7/CD25/CD127/CD95/CD27. The sample belongs to a study of beta chain features in type 1 diabetes. The wider study: Over 85,000,000 sorted cells were examined across all samples.

Notes on the study in general: It was among patients, rather than healthy donors, that naive, central memory and Treg TCRB repertoires appeared more similar. Patients with Type 1 diabetes showed moderately but significantly shorter TCRB CDR3s in all four CD4+ subsets.

The sequencing input was naive CD4+ T cells from blood. The V call is TRBV5-8, the J call TRBJ2-7, with D possibly matching TRBD1 (6 bases). This TCR came from a man younger than 45 with type 1 diabetes. The CDR3 loop reads CASSSGYGQPTYEQYF. The CDR3 bases are TGTGCCAGCAGCTCTGGATATGGACAGCCGACCTACGAGCAGTACTTC.